These 7 T cell receptor beta chains originate from one sample sequenced in a study of CD8+CD57+ T cells in acquired aplastic anemia. For CDR3 and TCR beta VDJ profiling, genomic DNA was the template used. TCRdb called the reads again in MiXCR, with one record for every CDR3 protein. Among about 110,000 distinct CDR3 sequences listed, approximately 48% were seen once. The source material was sorted CD4+, CD8+, or CD8+CD57+ T cells (not recorded which) from PBMCs. These receptors were taken from a human donor in good health, serving as a control.

The chain couples TRBV15 to TRBJ1-6, with 8 bases matching TRBD1. The germline CDR1 and CDR2 sequences are LNHNV and YYDKDF (reference sequence). This CDR3 is 13 amino acids long. The V segment lost 6 bases and the J segment 7 bases; nucleotides outside the gene matches: 2. The CDR3 protein is CATRDRDNSPLHF. CDR3 sequence (DNA): TGTGCCACCAGGGACAGGGACAATTCACCCCTCCACTTT.

The genes are TRBV2 and TRBJ1-2; no reliable D call. Germline CDR1 SNHLY, CDR2 FYNNEI. The CDR3 has 11 amino acids. Between the trimmed V and J ends, which lost 7 bases and 5 bases, there was a span of 8 bases. Here the CDR3 reads CASIGIYGYTF. In DNA, the CDR3 is TGTGCCAGCATTGGGATATATGGCTACACCTTC.

This clonotype was found many times. V usage is TRBV7-9 and J usage is TRBJ1-2, with 7 bases identical to TRBD1. After removal of 5 bases from V and 3 bases from J, the junction contained 6 bases not matched to a gene. Germline V gives CDR1 SEHNR, CDR2 FQNEAQ (reference sequence). The CDR3 loop spans 14 amino acids. The CDR3 reads CASSLEGAYYGYTF. The CDR3 bases are TGTGCCAGCAGCCTCGAGGGGGCATACTATGGCTACACCTTC.

V is TRBV10-3 and J is TRBJ2-5; D unresolved. Trimming cost V 6 bases and J 4 bases, with 9 bases left between them. Germline CDR1 is ENHRY and CDR2 is SYGVKD. The CDR3 runs to 12 residues. The CDR3 here is CAIRAFGETQYF. CDR3 sequence (DNA): TGTGCCATCAGGGCCTTTGGAGAGACCCAGTACTTC.

This clonotype was observed at least ten times. This chain connects TRBV6-5 to TRBJ1-1, with 7 bases aligning to TRBD1. CDR1 and CDR2 from the germline V gene are MNHEY and SVGAGI. The CDR3 covers 14 residues. The junction had 8 bases not matched to a gene; V was cut back by 6 bases and J by 4 bases. The CDR3 spells CASSLLNRGTEAFF. The CDR3, as DNA: TGTGCCAGCAGCTTACTTAACAGGGGCACTGAAGCTTTCTTT.

This clonotype was detected a few times. This chain connects TRBV15 to TRBJ1-5, with 10 bases that match TRBD1. The J segment lost 4 bases and the V segment lost 5 bases, leaving 5 bases of the junction unmatched. The CDR3 runs 15 residues. Looked up from germline, CDR1 is LNHNV and CDR2 is YYDKDF (reference sequence). The CDR3 here is CATSGDRGGNQPQHF. CDR3 coding DNA: TGTGCCACCAGCGGGGACAGGGGCGGGAATCAGCCCCAGCATTTT.

This clonotype turned up a few times. The CDR3 sequence: CAIMAGNYGYTF. CDR3 sequence (DNA): TGTGCCATCATGGCAGGGAACTATGGCTACACCTTC. V is TRBV10-3 and J is TRBJ1-2; TRBD1 is a possible D gene (5 bases). Trimming pared 7 bases from V and 2 bases from J, leaving 8 bases between. CDR3 length equals 12 residues. The V gene's germline CDR1 is ENHRY and CDR2 SYGVKD.